This record covers a single T cell receptor beta chain. These data originate in a study of blood T cell repertoires in COVID-19. V dropped 4 bases and J dropped 1 base, with 14 bases sitting between them. The CDR3 runs to 16 residues. Germline-derived CDR1 and CDR2 are SEHNR and FQNEAQ (reference sequence). Sequencing used immunoSEQ multiplex PCR; TCRdb keeps in-frame clones, though not all of them. Counted here are about 160,000 clones, around four fifths occurring once; the ten biggest clones make up approximately 12%. The sample taken for sequencing was peripheral blood. This rearrangement joins TRBV7-9 to TRBJ1-3; a weak D match, TRBD1 (6 bases). The TCR sequence derives from a man in his 70s who had recovered from COVID-19. The CDR3 nucleotides are TGTGCCAGCAGCTATTTGCAGGGGCGGTCTGGAAACACCATATATTTT. It is translated as CASSYLQGRSGNTIYF.